Listed here are 3 T cell receptor beta chains from one sample, sequenced in a study of beta chain features in type 1 diabetes. Expressed TCRB transcripts were sequenced after all isolated RNA was converted to cDNA. The data were produced by immunoSEQ multiplex PCR, yet TCRdb's version contains in-frame clones alone and is incomplete. The data hold over 40,000 clones, with around 50% observed a single time. Material for sequencing was Tregs from blood. These receptor sequences come from a woman under 30 in good health.

This clone was seen only a few times. The chain employs TRBV28 and TRBJ2-7, with TRBD1 matching over 7 bases. The J segment lost 1 base and the V segment lost 11 bases, leaving 5 bases of the junction unmatched. This CDR3 has 12 amino acids. Looked up from germline, CDR1 is MDHEN and CDR2 is SYDVKM. CDR3 sequence reads: CAFGTDSYEQYF. The CDR3 DNA follows: TGTGCCTTTGGGACAGATTCCTACGAGCAGTACTTC.

The chain recombines TRBV27 with TRBJ1-2; TRBD1 agrees at 7 bases. Looked up from germline, CDR1 is MNHEY and CDR2 is SMNVEV (reference sequence). The CDR3 covers 13 residues. V lost 3 bases and J lost 7; bases outside the gene matches: 5. The CDR3 nucleotides read TGTGCCAGCAGTTTGCCAGGGGGATTTGGCTACACCTTC. As protein: CASSLPGGFGYTF.

The chain combines TRBV6-5 with TRBJ2-2, with D possibly matching TRBD1 (6 bases). Between the trimmed V and J ends, which lost 4 bases and 5 bases, there was a span of 14 bases. Germline-derived CDR1 and CDR2 are MNHEY and SVGAGI. There are 15 residues in the CDR3. DNA for the CDR3: TGTGCCAGCAGTTCGGGGACATCTTTAACCGGGGAGCTGTTTTTT. This gives the protein CASSSGTSLTGELFF.